Below are 28 T cell receptor beta chains sequenced from a single sample in a study of blood T cell repertoires in COVID-19. Assay used: immunoSEQ multiplex PCR; TCRdb lists only in-frame clones, some missing. The repertoire holds more than 200,000 clones, with 80% to 90% as singletons. Specimen: PBMCs or T cells enriched from blood (not recorded which). The receptors stem from a man aged 35 to 55 who had recovered from COVID-19.

This chain uses TRBV19 with TRBJ2-7; D may be TRBD1 (5 bases). The V gene's germline CDR1 is LNHDA and CDR2 SQIVND (reference sequence). Trimming stripped 0 bases from V and 2 bases from J, with 14 bases between. The CDR3 runs 16 residues. DNA of the CDR3: TGTGCCAGTAGTATAGATCAGACAGATCTCACCTACGAGCAGTACTTC. It translates to CASSIDQTDLTYEQYF.

The V and J genes are TRBV5-1 and TRBJ2-5; 7 bases fit TRBD1. With V trimmed by 4 bases and J by 1 base, 4 bases remained unmatched. Germline CDR1 and CDR2: SGHRS and YFSETQ. The CDR3 has 14 residues. The CDR3 is CASSKTGFQETQYF. In nucleotides, the CDR3 is TGCGCCAGCAGCAAGACAGGGTTCCAAGAGACCCAGTACTTC. Supplemented by reference TRBV5-1 and TRBJ2-5, the full variable domain reads KAGVTQTPRYLIKTRGQQVTLSCSPISGHRSVSWYQQTPGQGLQFLFEYFSETQRNKGNFPGRFSGRQFSNSRSEMNVSTLELGDSALYLCASSKTGFQETQYFGPGTRLLVL.

Here the CDR3 reads CASSLGASGGYEQYF. CDR3 DNA: TGCGCCAGCAGCTTGGGTGCTAGCGGGGGCTACGAGCAGTACTTC. The chain combines TRBV5-1 with TRBJ2-7; 10 bases are shared with TRBD2. Looked up from germline, CDR1 is SGHRS and CDR2 is YFSETQ. The CDR3 has 15 amino acids. V dropped 0 bases and J dropped 3; count of bases not matched to a gene: 3.

The rearrangement links TRBV28 to TRBJ1-4; D gene ambiguous. The CDR3 covers 14 residues. Germline-derived CDR1 and CDR2 are MDHEN and SYDVKM. Deletions cut 5 bases from V and 0 bases from J, with 7 bases between. CDR3 nucleotides: TGTGCCAGCAGTCTACAGACAACTAATGAAAAACTGTTTTTT. It codes for CASSLQTTNEKLFF.

J is TRBJ2-3 and V is TRBV11-3, with TRBD2 identical over 10 bases. Germline V gene sequence: CDR1 SGHNT, CDR2 YENEEA. This CDR3 contains 14 residues. V was pared by 5 bases and J by 5 bases, with 4 bases of the junction left unmatched. Written as DNA, the CDR3 is TGTGCCAGCAGCCCGCGGACTAGCGGAGATACGCAGTATTTT. It is translated as CASSPRTSGDTQYF.

V and J are TRBV24-1 and TRBJ2-1; tentatively, D is TRBD1 (5 bases). There are 13 residues in the CDR3. V was shortened by 4 bases and J by 5 bases, with 8 bases between the two germline ends. Germline CDR1 reads KGHDR; CDR2 reads SFDVKD. Written as DNA, the CDR3 is TGTGCCACCAGTGACAGGGTCCACAATGAGCAGTTCTTC. It codes for CATSDRVHNEQFF.

The CDR3 reads CASRRTGGGANVLTF. The CDR3, as DNA: TGTGCCAGCAGGCGCACGGGGGGTGGGGCCAACGTCCTGACTTTC. The V and J genes are TRBV21-1 and TRBJ2-6; the table names TRBD2, a call not compared with the DNA. TRBV21-1 is designated a pseudogene. The CDR3 covers 15 residues.

CDR3 sequence: CASSPLGQADSPLHF. The CDR3 DNA sequence: TGTGCCAGCTCACCATTGGGACAGGCCGATTCACCCCTCCACTTT. V usage is TRBV18 and J usage is TRBJ1-6; 8 bases agree with TRBD1. After removal of 2 bases from V and 8 bases from J, the junction contained 5 bases not matched to a gene. This CDR3 comprises 15 residues. The V gene's germline CDR1 is KGHSH and CDR2 LQKENI. The variable domain in full, with the rest retrieved from reference TRBV18 and TRBJ1-6, is NAGVMQNPRHLVRRRGQEARLRCSPMKGHSHVYWYRQLPEEGLKFMVYLQKENIIDESGMPKERFSAEFPKEGPSILRIQQVVRGDSAAYFCASSPLGQADSPLHFGNGTRLTVT.

This clone appeared once. The genes are TRBV6-5 and TRBJ2-7, with 8 bases aligning to TRBD1. There are 14 residues in the CDR3. Germline CDR1 and CDR2: MNHEY and SVGAGI. The J segment lost 3 bases and the V segment lost 6 bases, leaving 7 bases of the junction unmatched. CDR3 protein: CASRGPGGVYEQYF. The CDR3 bases are TGTGCCAGCAGGGGCCCAGGGGGCGTCTACGAGCAGTACTTC.

Only one count was recorded for this clone. J is TRBJ2-1 and V is TRBV19; 7 bases are a match to TRBD1. Germline V lookup: CDR1 LNHDA, CDR2 SQIVND (reference sequence). Germline trimming cut 1 base from V and 8 bases from J; bases unmatched to any gene: 5. The CDR3 loop spans 14 amino acids. The CDR3 nucleotides read TGTGCCAGTAGTATAGGAGGGGGCGGAGATGAGCAGTTCTTC. Amino acids: CASSIGGGGDEQFF.

The genes are TRBV5-1 and TRBJ2-2, with 9 bases fitting TRBD1. The CDR3 is made up of 15 amino acids. Germline CDR1 and CDR2: SGHRS and YFSETQ. After removal of 1 base from V and 5 bases from J, the junction contained 3 bases not matched to a gene. The CDR3 is CASSLTGGNTGELFF. The CDR3, as DNA: TGCGCCAGCAGCTTGACAGGGGGCAATACCGGGGAGCTGTTTTTT.

The J gene is TRBJ1-1, the V gene TRBV7-3, with D possibly being TRBD1 (6 bases). The V end was cut by 2 bases, the J end by 11 bases, with 12 bases between. CDR3 length: 12 residues. CDR1 is SGHTA, CDR2 FQGTGA, per germline. CDR3 protein: CASSLETGSAFF. The DNA for the CDR3 is TGTGCCAGCAGCTTAGAGACAGGCTCGGCTTTCTTT.

The chain carries TRBV10-3 and TRBJ2-3, with 10 positions matching TRBD2. V was clipped by 4 bases and J by 1 base; unmatched bases: 5. The germline gives CDR1 ENHRY, CDR2 SYGVKD. The CDR3 covers 16 residues. The CDR3 sequence is CAISALGTSGTDTQYF. The CDR3 nucleotides read TGTGCCATCAGTGCCCTCGGGACTAGCGGCACAGATACGCAGTATTTT.

This clone has just one count. The chain has TRBV6-2 or TRBV6-3 and TRBJ1-5; D possibly corresponds to TRBD1 (6 bases). The CDR3 loop spans 14 amino acids. The ends were cut back, 6 bases at V and 3 bases at J, with 12 bases in the middle. Germline CDR1 reads MNHEY; CDR2 reads SVGEGT. The CDR3, as DNA: TGTGCCAGCAGCTCAGGACAGACCAATCAGCCCCAGCATTTT. Residues: CASSSGQTNQPQHF.

This sequence joins TRBV10-3 and TRBJ1-4, with TRBD1 matching over 9 bases. Germline loops: CDR1 ENHRY, CDR2 SYGVKD. J gave up 8 bases and V 7 bases, and 8 bases lay outside the gene matches. CDR3 length: 14 residues. The chain's CDR3 is CAIKGGQGREKLFF. The CDR3 DNA follows: TGTGCCATCAAAGGAGGACAGGGGCGGGAAAAACTGTTTTTT.

The chain has TRBV28 and TRBJ1-5; D might be TRBD1 (5 bases). CDR3 length: 15 residues. Trimming pared 6 bases from V and 0 bases from J, leaving 12 bases between. Germline V gene sequence: CDR1 MDHEN, CDR2 SYDVKM. This chain's CDR3 is CASRNPGGSNQPQHF. DNA for the CDR3: TGTGCCAGCAGGAACCCCGGGGGTAGCAATCAGCCCCAGCATTTT.

This clone has just a few counts. This CDR3 reads CASRVLGGNQPQHF. CDR3 coding DNA: TGTGCCAGTAGGGTGTTAGGGGGCAATCAGCCCCAGCATTTT. This chain joins TRBV27 and TRBJ1-5, with TRBD1 as a possible D gene (5 bases). Between the trimmed V and J ends, which lost 9 bases and 2 bases, there was a span of 14 bases. The germline CDR1 and CDR2 sequences are MNHEY and SMNVEV (reference sequence). The CDR3 is 14 amino acids.

V gene TRBV3-1 (or the pseudogene TRBV3-2) combines with J gene TRBJ2-3; 12 bases fit TRBD2. The ends lost 4 bases at V and 6 bases at J; junction bases unmatched: 8. CDR1 is LGHDT, CDR2 YNNKEL, per germline (reference sequence). This CDR3 region has 16 residues. CDR3 in amino acids: CASSLGLAGPQDTQYF. CDR3 bases: TGTGCCAGCAGCCTTGGACTAGCGGGGCCCCAGGATACGCAGTATTTT.

The chain links TRBV6-5 to TRBJ1-2; 12 bases map to TRBD1. This CDR3 comprises 15 residues. Germline V gene sequence: CDR1 MNHEY, CDR2 SVGAGI. The trim removed 1 base at V and 13 bases at J, leaving 10 bases unmatched. CDR3 residues: CASSYLPGTGGRCTF. CDR3 in DNA: TGTGCCAGCAGTTACTTGCCCGGGACAGGGGGCCGTTGCACCTTC.

The chain combines TRBV6-2 or TRBV6-3 with TRBJ1-1; tentative D call: TRBD1 (5 bases). The V end lost 4 bases, the J end lost 4 bases, and 16 bases lay between the germline ends. The CDR3 length is 15 residues. Germline V gives CDR1 MNHEY, CDR2 SVGEGT. The CDR3 spells CASSFVLVGGTEAFF. CDR3 nucleotide sequence: TGTGCCAGCAGTTTTGTTTTAGTGGGGGGCACTGAAGCTTTCTTT.

The genes are TRBV28 and TRBJ2-1, with 9 bases matching TRBD2. Per germline, CDR1 MDHEN and CDR2 SYDVKM. The CDR3 loop spans 18 amino acids. V dropped 6 bases and J dropped 2; count of bases not matched to a gene: 14. CDR3 bases: TGTGCCAGCAGCGACATTAGGGCTAGCGGGACCACCTACAATGAGCAGTTCTTC. It yields the protein CASSDIRASGTTYNEQFF.

J is TRBJ2-1 and V is TRBV10-3; 16 bases fit TRBD2. The V gene's germline CDR1 is ENHRY and CDR2 SYGVKD. CDR3 size: 17 residues. Trimming removed 7 bases from V and 7 bases from J; junction bases left unmatched: 10. The chain's CDR3 is CAITGTSGRAGRNEQFF. The CDR3 nucleotides are TGTGCCATCACCGGGACTAGCGGGAGGGCCGGGAGGAATGAGCAGTTCTTC.

J is TRBJ1-5 and V is TRBV29-1; maybe TRBD1 (6 bases). The V gene lost 3 bases and the J gene lost 5 bases, with 8 bases spanning the gap. Germline lookup yields CDR1 SQVTM and CDR2 ANQGSEA. This CDR3 has 12 residues. The DNA of the CDR3 is TGCAGCGTTGAGACAGGAGATCAGCCCCAGCATTTT. Translated, it gives CSVETGDQPQHF.

The chain links TRBV6-2 or TRBV6-3 to TRBJ1-2; TRBD1 agrees at 7 bases. Trimming at V came to 5 bases and at J to 8 bases, leaving 11 bases not matched to a gene. The CDR3 runs 14 residues. Germline V gene sequence: CDR1 MNHEY, CDR2 SVGEGT. This CDR3 is CASSRDSSWDGYTF. The CDR3, as DNA: TGTGCCAGCAGTCGGGACAGCTCCTGGGACGGCTACACCTTC.

This sequence joins TRBV5-4 and TRBJ1-2; D is possibly TRBD1 (5 bases). Germline V lookup: CDR1 SGHNT, CDR2 YYREEE (reference sequence). The length of the CDR3 is 15 residues. V gave up 3 bases and J gave up 1 base, with 13 bases separating them. As DNA, the CDR3 is TGTGCCAGCAGCTCCGGGACTCAATTTAACTATGGCTACACCTTC. This encodes CASSSGTQFNYGYTF.

This chain joins TRBV11-2 and TRBJ1-1; 11 bases line up with TRBD1. V was pared by 2 bases and J by 7 bases, with 9 bases of the junction left unmatched. The CDR3 spans 16 residues. The germline V gene encodes CDR1 SGHAT and CDR2 FQNNGV. The CDR3 sequence is CASSLNWGQGVGEAFF. CDR3 DNA sequence: TGTGCCAGCAGCTTAAATTGGGGACAGGGGGTCGGTGAAGCTTTCTTT.

This sequence joins TRBV20-1 and TRBJ1-4; no definite D call. Looked up from germline, CDR1 is DFQATT and CDR2 is SNEGSKA (reference sequence). V lost 7 bases to trimming and J lost 8 bases, with 11 bases between them. CDR3 length: 11 amino acids. The CDR3, as DNA: TGCAGTGTCGCCCCGGGAGAAAAACTGTTTTTT. Protein sequence: CSVAPGEKLFF.

The chain links TRBV7-8 to TRBJ1-2; no clear D gene. Trimming shortened V by 5 bases and J by 0 bases, and 10 bases separated the two germline ends. CDR1 is SGHVS and CDR2 is FQNEAQ in the germline V gene. CDR3 length: 14 amino acids. CDR3 sequence: CASSVDKSNYGYTF. The CDR3 nucleotides are TGTGCCAGCAGCGTCGACAAATCTAACTATGGCTACACCTTC.